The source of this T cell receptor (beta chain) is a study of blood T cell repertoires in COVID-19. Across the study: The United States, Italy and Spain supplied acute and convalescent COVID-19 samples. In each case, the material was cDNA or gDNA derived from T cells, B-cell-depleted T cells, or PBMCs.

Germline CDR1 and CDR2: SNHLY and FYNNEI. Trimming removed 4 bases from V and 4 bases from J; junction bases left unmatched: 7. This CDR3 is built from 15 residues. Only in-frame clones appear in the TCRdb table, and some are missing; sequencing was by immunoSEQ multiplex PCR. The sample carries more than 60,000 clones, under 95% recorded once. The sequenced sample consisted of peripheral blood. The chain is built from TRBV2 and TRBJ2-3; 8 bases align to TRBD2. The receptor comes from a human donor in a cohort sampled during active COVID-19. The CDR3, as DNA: TGTGCCAGCAGTGGGGGGACTAGTTGGCCAGATACGCAGTATTTT. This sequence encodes CASSGGTSWPDTQYF.